This T cell receptor beta chain is drawn from a study of blood T cell repertoires in COVID-19 (dated by TCRdb to the early 2020s). Background on the whole study: Samples covering the acute and convalescent phases of COVID-19 were provided by collaborators in the United States, Italy and Spain. The material from the prospective study consisted of cDNA or gDNA derived from T cells, B-cell-depleted T cells, or PBMCs. HLA class I and class II types, where available, came from metadata supplied by the sample provider rather than from assay-based typing. A de-identified subject ID, COVID-19 status, age in years and sex were almost always included in the sample metadata. The repertoires were made available in a free public database intended to serve as a resource for research on the immune response to SARS-CoV-2. The samples were drawn from the first 160 participants of the ongoing ImmuneRACE study and from 950 to 1,500 subjects provided by 6 global collaborators. Deeply sampled blood TCRbeta repertoires from subjects exposed to, actively infected with, or recovered from COVID-19 were included in the dataset. The study at large found these results: The quantity of clinical and demographic metadata differed by source and by participant and was supplied without curation.

From a lookup of the germline V gene (reference sequence), CDR1 and CDR2 are MNHEY and SMNVEV. CDR3 length: 13 amino acids, cysteine to phenylalanine. Only the CDR3 DNA is retained, 39 bases long and in frame from the first base. V loses 1 base, J loses 9 bases, and the germline ends lie 10 bases apart. TCRbeta CDR3 regions were amplified from genomic DNA using the immunoSEQ Assay, a bias-controlled multiplex PCR. As for the authors' bioinformatics: The number of nucleated cells in each sample was estimated from the amplification of reference gene primers within the assay. To quantify the absolute abundance of each unique TCRbeta CDR3 rearrangement, sequence reads were collapsed and filtered. For each sample, productive Simpson clonality was calculated as the square root of Simpson's diversity index across productive rearrangements. TCRdb limited this immuneACCESS table to in-frame rearrangements with V and J called. A share of clones is missing; checked studies link under half to unresolved V genes, and the rest is unexplained. For V, J and clone size, that table is used; D and trimming come from the DNA. The sample yields around 130,000 clones; 86% were counted once. The ten largest clones represent around 4.7% of the sample.

Collaborating institutions collected whole blood in K2EDTA tubes following their own protocols. For TCRbeta analysis, collaborators shipped samples as frozen whole blood, isolated PBMCs, or DNA extracted from either of those sample types. Note on this clone: The antigen it recognizes is unknown. No qualities accompany the bases; no much larger clone lies one base away.

The sequenced sample consisted of peripheral blood. The sequence joins TRBV27 to TRBJ1-5; TRBD1 is possibly the D segment (5 matching bases). The clonotype was recovered from a man aged 35-49 years with acute or convalescent COVID-19. The CDR3 reads CASSLLGGSPQHF. The DNA sequence follows: TGTGCCAGCAGTTTATTGGGGGGATCGCCCCAGCATTTT.